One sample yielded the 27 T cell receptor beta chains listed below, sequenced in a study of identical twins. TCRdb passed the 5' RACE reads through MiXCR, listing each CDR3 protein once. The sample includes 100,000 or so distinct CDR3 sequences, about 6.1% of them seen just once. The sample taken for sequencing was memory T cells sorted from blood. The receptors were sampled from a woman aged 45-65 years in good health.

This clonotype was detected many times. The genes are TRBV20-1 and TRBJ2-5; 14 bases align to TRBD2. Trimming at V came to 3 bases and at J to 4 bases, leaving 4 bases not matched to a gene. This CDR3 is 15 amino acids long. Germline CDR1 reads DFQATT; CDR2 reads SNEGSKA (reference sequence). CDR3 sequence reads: CSASWGTSGGETQYF. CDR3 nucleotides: TGCAGTGCTAGCTGGGGGACTAGCGGGGGAGAGACCCAGTACTTC.

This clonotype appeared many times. CDR3 sequence reads: CASTRQGPNTEAFF. The CDR3 bases are TGTGCCAGCACCAGACAGGGTCCGAACACTGAAGCTTTCTTT. The V call is TRBV7-9, the J call TRBJ1-1; 7 bases are shared with TRBD1. The ends lost 7 bases at V and 1 base at J; junction bases unmatched: 6. Germline lookup yields CDR1 SEHNR and CDR2 FQNEAQ (reference sequence). The CDR3 consists of 14 residues.

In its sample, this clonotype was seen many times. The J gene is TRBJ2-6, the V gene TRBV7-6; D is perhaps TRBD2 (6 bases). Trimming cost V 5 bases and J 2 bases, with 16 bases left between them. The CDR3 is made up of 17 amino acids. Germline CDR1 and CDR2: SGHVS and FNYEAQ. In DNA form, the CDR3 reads TGTGCCAGCAGCCTAATAGGAGGGAGTGCTGGGGCCAACGTCCTGACTTTC. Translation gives CASSLIGGSAGANVLTF.

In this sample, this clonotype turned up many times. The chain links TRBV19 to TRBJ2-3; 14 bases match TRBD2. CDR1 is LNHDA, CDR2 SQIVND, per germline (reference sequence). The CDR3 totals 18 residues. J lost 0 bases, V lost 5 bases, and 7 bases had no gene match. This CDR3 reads CASSGGTSGSRSTDTQYF. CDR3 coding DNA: TGTGCCAGTAGTGGGGGGACTAGCGGGAGCAGGAGCACAGATACGCAGTATTTT.

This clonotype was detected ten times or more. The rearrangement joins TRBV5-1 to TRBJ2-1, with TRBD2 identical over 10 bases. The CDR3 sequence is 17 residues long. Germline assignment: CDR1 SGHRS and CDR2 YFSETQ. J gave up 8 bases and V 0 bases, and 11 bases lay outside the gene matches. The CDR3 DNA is TGCGCCAGCAGCTTGGACGCTAGCGGGAGACCCGGGGATGAGCAGTTCTTC. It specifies CASSLDASGRPGDEQFF.

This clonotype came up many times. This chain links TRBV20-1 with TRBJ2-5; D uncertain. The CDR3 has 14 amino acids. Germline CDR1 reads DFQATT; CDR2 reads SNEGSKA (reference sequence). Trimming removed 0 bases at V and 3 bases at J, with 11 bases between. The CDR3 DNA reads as TGCAGTGCTAGAGATTTCCTGGCAGAAGAGACCCAGTACTTC. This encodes CSARDFLAEETQYF.

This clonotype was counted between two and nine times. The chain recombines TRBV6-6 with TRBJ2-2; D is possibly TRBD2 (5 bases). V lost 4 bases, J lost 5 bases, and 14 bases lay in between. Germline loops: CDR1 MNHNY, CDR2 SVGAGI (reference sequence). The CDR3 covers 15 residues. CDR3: CASSSDSSLTGELFF. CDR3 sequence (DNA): TGTGCCAGCAGTTCGGACTCATCGTTAACCGGGGAGCTGTTTTTT.

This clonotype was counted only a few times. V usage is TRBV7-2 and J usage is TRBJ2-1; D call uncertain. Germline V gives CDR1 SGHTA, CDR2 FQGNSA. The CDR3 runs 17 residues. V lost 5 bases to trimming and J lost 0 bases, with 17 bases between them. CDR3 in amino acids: CASSRLSAASSYNEQFF. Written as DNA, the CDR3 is TGTGCCAGCAGCCGCCTGTCAGCCGCGAGCTCCTACAATGAGCAGTTCTTC.

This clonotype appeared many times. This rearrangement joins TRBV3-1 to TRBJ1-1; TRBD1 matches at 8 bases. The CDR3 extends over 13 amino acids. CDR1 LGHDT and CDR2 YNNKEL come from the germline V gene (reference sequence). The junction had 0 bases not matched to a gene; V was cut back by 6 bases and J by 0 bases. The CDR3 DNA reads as TGTGCCAGCAGGACAGGGGTGAACACTGAAGCTTTCTTT. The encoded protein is CASRTGVNTEAFF.

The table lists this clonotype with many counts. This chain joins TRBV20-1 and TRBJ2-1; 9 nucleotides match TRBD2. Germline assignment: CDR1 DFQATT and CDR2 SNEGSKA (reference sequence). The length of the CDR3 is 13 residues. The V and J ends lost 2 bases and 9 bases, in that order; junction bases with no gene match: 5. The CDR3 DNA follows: TGCAGTGCTAGACTAGCGGGAAGAATTGAGCAGTTCTTC. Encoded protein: CSARLAGRIEQFF.

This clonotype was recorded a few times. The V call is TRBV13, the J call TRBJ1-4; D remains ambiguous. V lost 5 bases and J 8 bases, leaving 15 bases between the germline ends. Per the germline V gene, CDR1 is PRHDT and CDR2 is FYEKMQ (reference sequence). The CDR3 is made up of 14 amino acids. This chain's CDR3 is CASSPANRREKLFF. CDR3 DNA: TGTGCCAGCAGCCCAGCCAATAGAAGGGAAAAACTGTTTTTT.

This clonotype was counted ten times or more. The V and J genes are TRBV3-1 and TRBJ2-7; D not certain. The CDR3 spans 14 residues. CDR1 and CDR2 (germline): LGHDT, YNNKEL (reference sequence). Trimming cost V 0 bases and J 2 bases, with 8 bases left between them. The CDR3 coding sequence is TGTGCCAGCAGCCAAGATCTTACCCCCTACGAGCAGTACGTC. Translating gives CASSQDLTPYEQYV.

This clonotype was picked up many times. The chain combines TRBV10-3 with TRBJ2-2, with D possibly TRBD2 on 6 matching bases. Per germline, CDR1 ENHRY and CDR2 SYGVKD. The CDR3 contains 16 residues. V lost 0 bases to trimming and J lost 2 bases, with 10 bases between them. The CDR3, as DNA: TGTGCCATCAGTGAGTCAGGAGCGGGTAACACCGGGGAGCTGTTTTTT. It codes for CAISESGAGNTGELFF.

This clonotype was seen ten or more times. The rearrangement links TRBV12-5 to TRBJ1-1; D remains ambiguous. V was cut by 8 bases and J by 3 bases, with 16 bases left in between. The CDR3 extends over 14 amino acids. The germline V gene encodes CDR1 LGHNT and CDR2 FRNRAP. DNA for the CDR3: TGTGCTAGTAAGCCCCCGGGTGGGCACACTGAAGCTTTCTTT. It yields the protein CASKPPGGHTEAFF. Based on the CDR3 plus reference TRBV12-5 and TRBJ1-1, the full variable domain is DARVTQTPRHKVTEMGQEVTMRCQPILGHNTVFWYRQTMMQGLELLAYFRNRAPLDDSGMPKDRFSAEMPDATLATLKIQPSEPRDSAVYFCASKPPGGHTEAFFGQGTRLTVV.

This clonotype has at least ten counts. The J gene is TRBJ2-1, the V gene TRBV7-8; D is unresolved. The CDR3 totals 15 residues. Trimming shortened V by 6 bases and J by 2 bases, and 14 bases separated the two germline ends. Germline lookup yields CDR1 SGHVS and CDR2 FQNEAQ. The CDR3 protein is CASREKADPYNEQFF. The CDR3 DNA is TGTGCCAGCAGGGAGAAGGCGGACCCCTACAATGAGCAGTTCTTC. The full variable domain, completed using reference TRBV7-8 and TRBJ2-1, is GAGVSQSPRYKVAKRGQDVALRCDPISGHVSLFWYQQALGQGPEFLTYFQNEAQLDKSGLPSDRFFAERPEGSVSTLKIQRTQQEDSAVYLCASREKADPYNEQFFGPGTRLTVL.

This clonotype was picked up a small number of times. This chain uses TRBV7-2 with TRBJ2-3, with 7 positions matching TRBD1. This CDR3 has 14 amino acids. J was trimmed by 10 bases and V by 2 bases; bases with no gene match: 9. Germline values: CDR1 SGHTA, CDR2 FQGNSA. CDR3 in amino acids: CASSLINRDRAQYF. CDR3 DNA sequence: TGTGCCAGCAGCTTAATCAACCGGGACAGAGCGCAGTATTTT.

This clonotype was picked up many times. CDR3 bases: TGTGCCAGCAGTGAAGCCATAGGGGGCGCATCGGCCAAAAACATTCAGTACTTC. The encoded protein is CASSEAIGGASAKNIQYF. The chain joins TRBV2 to TRBJ2-4; 7 nucleotides match TRBD1. Germline assignment: CDR1 SNHLY and CDR2 FYNNEI. CDR3 length equals 18 residues. The ends lost 0 bases at V and 1 base at J; junction bases unmatched: 9.

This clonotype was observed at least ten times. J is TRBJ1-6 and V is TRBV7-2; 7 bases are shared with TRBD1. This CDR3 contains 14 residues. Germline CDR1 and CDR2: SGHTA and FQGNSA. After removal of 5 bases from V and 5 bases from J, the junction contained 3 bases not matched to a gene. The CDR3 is CASSTTGDNSPLHF. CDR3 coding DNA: TGTGCCAGCAGCACAACAGGGGATAATTCACCCCTCCACTTT.

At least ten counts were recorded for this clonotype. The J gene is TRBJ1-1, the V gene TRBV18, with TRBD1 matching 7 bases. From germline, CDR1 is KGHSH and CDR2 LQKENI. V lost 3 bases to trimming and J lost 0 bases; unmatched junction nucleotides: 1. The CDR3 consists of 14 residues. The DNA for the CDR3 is TGTGCCAGCTCACCCGGGACAGTGAACACTGAAGCTTTCTTT. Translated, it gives CASSPGTVNTEAFF.

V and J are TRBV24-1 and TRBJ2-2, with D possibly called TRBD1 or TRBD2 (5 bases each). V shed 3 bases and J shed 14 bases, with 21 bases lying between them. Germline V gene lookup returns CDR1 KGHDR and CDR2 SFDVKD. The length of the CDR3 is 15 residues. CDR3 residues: CATSDGTSGITQLFF. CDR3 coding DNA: TGTGCCACCAGTGATGGGACGTCCGGGATTACCCAACTGTTTTTT.

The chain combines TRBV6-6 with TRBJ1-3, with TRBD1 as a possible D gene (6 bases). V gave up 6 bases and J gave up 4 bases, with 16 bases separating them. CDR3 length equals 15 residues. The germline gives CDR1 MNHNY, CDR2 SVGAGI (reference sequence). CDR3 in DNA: TGTGCCAGCAGGGTCCTCGGGGGCTCGGGAAACACCATATATTTT. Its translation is CASRVLGGSGNTIYF.

The CDR3 DNA reads TGTGCCACCAGCAGAGGGGTGGAGGTAGGCTACACCTTC. This encodes CATSRGVEVGYTF. The rearrangement joins TRBV15 to TRBJ1-2; D is unresolved. Germline lookup yields CDR1 LNHNV and CDR2 YYDKDF (reference sequence). There are 13 residues in the CDR3. V was cut by 1 base and J by 8 bases, with 11 bases left in between. The full variable domain, completed using reference TRBV15 and TRBJ1-2, is DAMVIQNPRYQVTQFGKPVTLSCSQTLNHNVMYWYQQKSSQAPKLLFHYYDKDFNNEADTPDNFQSRRPNTSFCFLDIRSPGLGDTAMYLCATSRGVEVGYTFGSGTRLTVV.

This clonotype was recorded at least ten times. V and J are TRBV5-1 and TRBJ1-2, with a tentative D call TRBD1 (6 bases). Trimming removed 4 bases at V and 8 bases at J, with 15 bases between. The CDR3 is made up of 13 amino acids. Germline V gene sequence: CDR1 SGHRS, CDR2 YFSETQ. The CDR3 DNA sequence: TGCGCCAGCAGCCTCCGGGACACACGAGGCTACACCTTC. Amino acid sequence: CASSLRDTRGYTF.

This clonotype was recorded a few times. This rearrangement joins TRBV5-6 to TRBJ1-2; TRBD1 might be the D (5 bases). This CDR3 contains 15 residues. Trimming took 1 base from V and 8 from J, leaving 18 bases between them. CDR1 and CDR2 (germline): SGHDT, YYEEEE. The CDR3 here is CASSLFSAGILGYTF. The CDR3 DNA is TGTGCCAGCAGCTTGTTTTCCGCAGGGATACTAGGCTACACCTTC.

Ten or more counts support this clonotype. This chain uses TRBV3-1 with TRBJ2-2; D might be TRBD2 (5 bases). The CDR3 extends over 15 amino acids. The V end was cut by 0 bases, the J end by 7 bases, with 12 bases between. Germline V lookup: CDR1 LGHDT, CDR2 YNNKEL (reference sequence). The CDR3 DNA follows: TGTGCCAGCAGCCAAGACATGCGGGTCCACGGGGAGCTGTTTTTT. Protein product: CASSQDMRVHGELFF.

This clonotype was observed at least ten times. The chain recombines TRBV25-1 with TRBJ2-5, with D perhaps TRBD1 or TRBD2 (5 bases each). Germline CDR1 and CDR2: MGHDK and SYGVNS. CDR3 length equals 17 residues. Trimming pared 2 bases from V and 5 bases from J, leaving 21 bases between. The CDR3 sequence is CASSEGKQDFWIETQYF. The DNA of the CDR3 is TGTGCCAGCAGTGAAGGCAAACAGGACTTTTGGATTGAGACCCAGTACTTC.

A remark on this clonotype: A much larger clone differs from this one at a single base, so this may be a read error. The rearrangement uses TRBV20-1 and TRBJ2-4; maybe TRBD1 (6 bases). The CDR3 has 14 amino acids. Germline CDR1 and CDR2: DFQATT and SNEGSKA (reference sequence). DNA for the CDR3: TGCAGTGCCGATGATGCTAGGGACAAAGACATTCAGTACTTC. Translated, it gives CSADDARDKDIQYF.